The 7 T cell receptor beta chains below come from one sample, sequenced in a study of blood T cell repertoires in COVID-19. The data were produced by immunoSEQ multiplex PCR, yet TCRdb's version contains in-frame clones alone and is incomplete. This sample has approximately 380,000 clones, with about 85% found just once. The source material was peripheral blood. The origin of the receptors is a woman younger than 30 with acute or convalescent COVID-19.

The rearrangement links TRBV7-3 to TRBJ1-1; D might be TRBD1 (6 bases). The CDR3 is 14 amino acids. Germline lookup yields CDR1 SGHTA and CDR2 FQGTGA. V lost 5 bases and J 4 bases, leaving 14 bases between the germline ends. The CDR3 is CASSLGGGGTEAFF. In DNA form, the CDR3 reads TGTGCCAGCAGCCTGGGCGGGGGCGGCACTGAAGCTTTCTTT. Supplemented by reference TRBV7-3 and TRBJ1-1, the full variable domain reads GAGVSQTPSNKVTEKGKYVELRCDPISGHTALYWYRQSLGQGPEFLIYFQGTGAADDSGLPNDRFFAVRPEGSVSTLKIQRTERGDSAVYLCASSLGGGGTEAFFGQGTRLTVV.

The genes are TRBV19 and TRBJ1-5; 9 nucleotides align to TRBD1. J gave up 10 bases and V 6 bases, and 10 bases lay outside the gene matches. Germline V gene data show CDR1 as LNHDA and CDR2 as SQIVND (reference sequence). This CDR3 has 14 residues. The CDR3 spells CASRATGGVRPQHF. The CDR3 region has the DNA TGTGCCAGTAGGGCTACAGGGGGCGTTCGACCCCAGCATTTT.

This clone was seen only once. The CDR3 region has the DNA TGTGCCAGCAGCCTCGAGGGGACAGCTCCTAGCACAGATACGCAGTATTTT. This translates into CASSLEGTAPSTDTQYF. V gene TRBV5-6 combines with J gene TRBJ2-3; 7 nucleotides match TRBD1. Germline V gene data show CDR1 as SGHDT and CDR2 as YYEEEE. V was clipped by 4 bases and J by 0 bases; unmatched bases: 11. CDR3 length: 17 residues.

This clone was detected a few times. The gene calls are TRBV4-2 and TRBJ1-2; D is unresolved. There are 14 residues in the CDR3. The V gene's germline CDR1 is LGHNA and CDR2 YNFKEQ. V gave up 5 bases and J gave up 4 bases, with 14 bases separating them. The CDR3 DNA follows: TGTGCCAGCAGCACCCGGACGGAGGGCTATGGCTACACCTTC. Translating it yields CASSTRTEGYGYTF.

For the CDR3, the DNA is TGTGCCTGGGCTGACTCGCGGGACACCGGGGAGCTGTTTTTT. It is translated as CAWADSRDTGELFF. The rearrangement links TRBV30 to TRBJ2-2; perhaps TRBD2 as D (5 bases). Germline V CDR1 and CDR2: GTSNPN, SVGIG (reference sequence). The V end was cut by 5 bases, the J end by 3 bases, with 13 bases between. The CDR3 is 14 amino acids. The full variable domain, its missing parts supplied by reference TRBV30 and TRBJ2-2, is SQTIHQWPATLVQPVGSPLSLECTVEGTSNPNLYWYRQAAGRGLQLLFYSVGIGQISSEVPQNLSASRPQDRQFILSSKKLLLSDSGFYLCAWADSRDTGELFFGEGSRLTVL.

This clone was recorded a few times. The gene calls are TRBV6-2 or TRBV6-3 and TRBJ1-4; D is undetermined. Germline V gives CDR1 MNHEY, CDR2 SVGEGT. The CDR3 consists of 13 residues. The V and J ends lost 2 bases and 7 bases respectively, with 8 bases between them. The CDR3 nucleotides read TGTGCCAGCAGTTACCCTATGAGTGAAAAACTGTTTTTT. As protein: CASSYPMSEKLFF.

The rearrangement links TRBV4-2 to TRBJ1-6; D uncertain. The ends were cut back, 0 bases at V and 7 bases at J, with 10 bases in the middle. Looked up from germline, CDR1 is LGHNA and CDR2 is YNFKEQ. The CDR3 covers 15 residues. This CDR3 reads CASSQESRGNSPLHF. CDR3 nucleotide sequence: TGTGCCAGCAGCCAAGAAAGTCGAGGGAATTCACCCCTCCACTTT.